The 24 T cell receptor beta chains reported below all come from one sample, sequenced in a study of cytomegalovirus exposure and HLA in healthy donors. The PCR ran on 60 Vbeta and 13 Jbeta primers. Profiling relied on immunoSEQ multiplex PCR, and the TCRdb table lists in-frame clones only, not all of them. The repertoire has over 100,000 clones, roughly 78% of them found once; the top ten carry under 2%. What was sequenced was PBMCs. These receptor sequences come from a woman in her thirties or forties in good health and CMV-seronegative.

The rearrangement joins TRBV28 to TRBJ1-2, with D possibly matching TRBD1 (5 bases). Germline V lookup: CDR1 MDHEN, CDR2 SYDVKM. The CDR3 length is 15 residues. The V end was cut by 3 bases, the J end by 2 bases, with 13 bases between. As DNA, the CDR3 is TGTGCCAGCAGTTTCAGGGAAGGGTGGAACTATGGCTACACCTTC. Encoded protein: CASSFREGWNYGYTF.

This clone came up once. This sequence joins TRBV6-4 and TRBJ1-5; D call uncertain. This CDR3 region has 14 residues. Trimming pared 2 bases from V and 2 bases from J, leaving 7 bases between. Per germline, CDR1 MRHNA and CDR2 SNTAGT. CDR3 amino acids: CASSDVSRNQPQHF. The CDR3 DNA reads TGTGCCAGCAGTGACGTGAGTCGCAATCAGCCCCAGCATTTT.

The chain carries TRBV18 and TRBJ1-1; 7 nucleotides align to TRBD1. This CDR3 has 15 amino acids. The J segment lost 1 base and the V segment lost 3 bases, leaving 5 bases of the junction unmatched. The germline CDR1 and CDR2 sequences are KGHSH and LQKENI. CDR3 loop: CASSPGQTRNTEAFF. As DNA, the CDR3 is TGTGCCAGCTCACCGGGACAGACGAGGAACACTGAAGCTTTCTTT. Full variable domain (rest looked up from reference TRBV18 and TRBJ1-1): NAGVMQNPRHLVRRRGQEARLRCSPMKGHSHVYWYRQLPEEGLKFMVYLQKENIIDESGMPKERFSAEFPKEGPSILRIQQVVRGDSAAYFCASSPGQTRNTEAFFGQGTRLTVV.

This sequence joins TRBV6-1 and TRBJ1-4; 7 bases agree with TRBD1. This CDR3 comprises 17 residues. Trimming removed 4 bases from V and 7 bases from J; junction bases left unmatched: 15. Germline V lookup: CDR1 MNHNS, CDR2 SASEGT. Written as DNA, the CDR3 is TGTGCCAGCAGTGCCCGGGACAGCCCAGTACGGAGTGAAAAACTGTTTTTT. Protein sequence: CASSARDSPVRSEKLFF.

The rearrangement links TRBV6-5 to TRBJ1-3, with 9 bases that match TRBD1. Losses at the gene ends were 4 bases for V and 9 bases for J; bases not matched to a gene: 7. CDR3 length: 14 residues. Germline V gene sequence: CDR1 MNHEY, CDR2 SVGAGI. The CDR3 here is CASSSGTGRVTIYF. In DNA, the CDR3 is TGTGCCAGCAGTTCCGGGACAGGGAGGGTCACCATATATTTT.

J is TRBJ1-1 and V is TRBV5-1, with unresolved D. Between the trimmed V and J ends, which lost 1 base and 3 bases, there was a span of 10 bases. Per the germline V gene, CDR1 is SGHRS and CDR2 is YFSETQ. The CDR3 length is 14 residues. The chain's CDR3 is CASSLITRDTEAFF. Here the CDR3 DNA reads TGCGCCAGCAGCTTGATCACGAGGGACACTGAAGCTTTCTTT.

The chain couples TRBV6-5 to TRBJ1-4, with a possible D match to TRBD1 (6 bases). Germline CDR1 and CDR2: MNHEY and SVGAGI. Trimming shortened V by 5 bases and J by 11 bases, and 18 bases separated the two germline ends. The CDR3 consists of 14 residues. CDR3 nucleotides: TGTGCCAGCAGTCCGCGGCAGGGGTCAGGGAAACTGTTTTTT. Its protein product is CASSPRQGSGKLFF.

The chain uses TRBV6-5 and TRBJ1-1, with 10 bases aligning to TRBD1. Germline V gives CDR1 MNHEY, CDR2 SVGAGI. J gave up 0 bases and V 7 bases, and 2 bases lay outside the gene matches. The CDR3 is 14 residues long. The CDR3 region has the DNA TGTGCCAGCAAGACAGGGGGCATGAACACTGAAGCTTTCTTT. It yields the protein CASKTGGMNTEAFF.

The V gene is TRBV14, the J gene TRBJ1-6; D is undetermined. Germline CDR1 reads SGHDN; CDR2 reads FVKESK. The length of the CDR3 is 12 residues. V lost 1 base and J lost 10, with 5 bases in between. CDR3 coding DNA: TGTGCCAGCAGCCAAGTGGCATCACCCCTCCACTTT. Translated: CASSQVASPLHF.

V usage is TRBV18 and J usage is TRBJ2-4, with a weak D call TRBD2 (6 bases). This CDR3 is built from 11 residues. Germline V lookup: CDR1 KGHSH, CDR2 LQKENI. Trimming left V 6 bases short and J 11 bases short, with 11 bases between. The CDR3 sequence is CASSYTSFQYF. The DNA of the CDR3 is TGTGCCAGCTCCTATACTAGCTTTCAGTACTTC.

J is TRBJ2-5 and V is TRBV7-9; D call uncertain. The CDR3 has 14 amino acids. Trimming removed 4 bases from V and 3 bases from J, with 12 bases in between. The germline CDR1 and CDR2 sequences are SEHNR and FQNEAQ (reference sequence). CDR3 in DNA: TGTGCCAGCAGCTCCTCGAATCTAAAAGAGACCCAGTACTTC. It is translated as CASSSSNLKETQYF.

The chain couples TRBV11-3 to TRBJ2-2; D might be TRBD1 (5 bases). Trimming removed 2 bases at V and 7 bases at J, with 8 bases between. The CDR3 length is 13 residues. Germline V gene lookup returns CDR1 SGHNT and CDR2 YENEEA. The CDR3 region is CASSLQGIGELFF. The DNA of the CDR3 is TGTGCCAGCAGCTTACAGGGAATCGGGGAGCTGTTTTTT.

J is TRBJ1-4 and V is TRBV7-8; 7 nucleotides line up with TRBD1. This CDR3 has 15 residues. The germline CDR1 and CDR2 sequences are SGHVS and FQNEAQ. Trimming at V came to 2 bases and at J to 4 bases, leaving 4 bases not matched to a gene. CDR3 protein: CASSLTGADNEKLFF. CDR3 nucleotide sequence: TGTGCCAGCAGCTTAACAGGGGCGGATAATGAAAAACTGTTTTTT.

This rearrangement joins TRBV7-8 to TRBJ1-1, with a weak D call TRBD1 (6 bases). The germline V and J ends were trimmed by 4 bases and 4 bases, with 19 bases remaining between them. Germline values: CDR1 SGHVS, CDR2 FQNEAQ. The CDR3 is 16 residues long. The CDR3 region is CASSSEYGGRVTEAFF. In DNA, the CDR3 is TGTGCCAGCAGCTCTGAATACGGGGGGCGGGTCACTGAAGCTTTCTTT.

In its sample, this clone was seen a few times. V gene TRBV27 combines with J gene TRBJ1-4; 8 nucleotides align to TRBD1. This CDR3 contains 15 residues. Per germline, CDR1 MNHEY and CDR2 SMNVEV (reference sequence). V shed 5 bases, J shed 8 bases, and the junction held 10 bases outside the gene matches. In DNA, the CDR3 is TGTGCCAGCAGTGCATCTCAGGGGGCATGGGAAAAACTGTTTTTT. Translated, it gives CASSASQGAWEKLFF.

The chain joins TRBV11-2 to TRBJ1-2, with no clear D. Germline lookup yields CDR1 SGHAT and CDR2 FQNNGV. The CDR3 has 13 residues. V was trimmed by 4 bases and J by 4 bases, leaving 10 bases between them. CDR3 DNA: TGTGCCAGCAGCTCGAACCCGAGCTATGGCTACACCTTC. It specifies CASSSNPSYGYTF.

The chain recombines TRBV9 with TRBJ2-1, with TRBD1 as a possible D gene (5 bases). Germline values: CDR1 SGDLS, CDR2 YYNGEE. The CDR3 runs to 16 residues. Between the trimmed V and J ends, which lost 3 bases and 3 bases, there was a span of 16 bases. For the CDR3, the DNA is TGTGCCAGCAGCGCTCAGGGCAGGGCCTACTACAATGAGCAGTTCTTC. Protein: CASSAQGRAYYNEQFF.

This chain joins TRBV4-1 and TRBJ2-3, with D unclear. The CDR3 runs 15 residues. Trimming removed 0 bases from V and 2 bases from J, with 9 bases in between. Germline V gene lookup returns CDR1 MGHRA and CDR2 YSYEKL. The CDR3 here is CASSQDRVATDTQYF. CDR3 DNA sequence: TGCGCCAGCAGCCAAGATCGGGTCGCCACAGATACGCAGTATTTT.

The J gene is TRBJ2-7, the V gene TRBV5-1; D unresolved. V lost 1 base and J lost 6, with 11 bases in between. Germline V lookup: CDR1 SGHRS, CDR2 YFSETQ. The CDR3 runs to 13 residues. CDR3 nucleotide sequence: TGCGCCAGCAGCTTGATGGATCTAGGCGAGCAGTACTTC. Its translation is CASSLMDLGEQYF.

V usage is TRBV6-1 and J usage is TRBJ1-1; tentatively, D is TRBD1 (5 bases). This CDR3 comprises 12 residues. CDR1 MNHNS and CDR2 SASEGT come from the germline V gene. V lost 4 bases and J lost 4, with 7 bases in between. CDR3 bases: TGTGCCAGCAGTGCAAGGGGCACTGAAGCTTTCTTT. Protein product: CASSARGTEAFF.

The CDR3 loop is CASSSPTSGRYEQYF. In DNA form, the CDR3 reads TGTGCCAGCAGCTCCCCCACTAGCGGGAGATACGAGCAGTACTTC. The chain combines TRBV7-9 with TRBJ2-7, with 11 bases aligning to TRBD2. CDR3 length: 15 amino acids. Germline V gives CDR1 SEHNR, CDR2 FQNEAQ (reference sequence). J gave up 4 bases and V 4 bases, and 6 bases lay outside the gene matches.

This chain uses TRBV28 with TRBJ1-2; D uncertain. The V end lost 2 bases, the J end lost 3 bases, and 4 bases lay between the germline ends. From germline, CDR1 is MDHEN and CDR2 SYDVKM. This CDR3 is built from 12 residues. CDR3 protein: CASSLQYYGYTF. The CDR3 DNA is TGTGCCAGCAGTTTACAGTACTATGGCTACACCTTC.

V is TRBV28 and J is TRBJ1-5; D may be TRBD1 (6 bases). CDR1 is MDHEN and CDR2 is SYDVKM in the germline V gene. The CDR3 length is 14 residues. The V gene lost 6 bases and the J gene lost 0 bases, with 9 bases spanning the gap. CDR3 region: CASSRQVSNQPQHF. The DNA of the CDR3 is TGTGCCAGCAGCAGACAGGTTAGCAATCAGCCCCAGCATTTT.

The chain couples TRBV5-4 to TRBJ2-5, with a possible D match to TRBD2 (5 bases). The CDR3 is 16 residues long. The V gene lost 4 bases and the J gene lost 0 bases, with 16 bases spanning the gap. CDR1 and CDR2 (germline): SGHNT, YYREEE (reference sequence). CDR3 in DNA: TGTGCCAGCAGCCCGCGGGTAGCCGCCAACCAAGAGACCCAGTACTTC. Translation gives CASSPRVAANQETQYF.